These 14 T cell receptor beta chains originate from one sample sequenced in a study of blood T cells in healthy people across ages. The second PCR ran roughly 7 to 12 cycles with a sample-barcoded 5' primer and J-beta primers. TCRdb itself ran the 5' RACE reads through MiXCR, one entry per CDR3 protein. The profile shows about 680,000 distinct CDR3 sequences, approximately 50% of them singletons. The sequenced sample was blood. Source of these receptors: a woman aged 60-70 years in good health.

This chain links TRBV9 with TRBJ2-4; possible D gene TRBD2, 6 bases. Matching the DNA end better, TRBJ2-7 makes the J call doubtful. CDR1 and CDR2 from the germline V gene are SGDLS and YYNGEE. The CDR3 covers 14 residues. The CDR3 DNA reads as TGTGCCAGCAGCGTTTTCACTAGCTGGGGCGAGCAGTACTTC. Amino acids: CASSVFTSWGEQYF.

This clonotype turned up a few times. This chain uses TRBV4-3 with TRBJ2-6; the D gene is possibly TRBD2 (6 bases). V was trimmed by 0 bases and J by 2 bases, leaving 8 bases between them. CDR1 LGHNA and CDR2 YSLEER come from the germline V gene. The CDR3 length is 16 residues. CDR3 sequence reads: CASSQETSTGANVLTF. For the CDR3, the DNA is TGCGCCAGCAGCCAAGAAACTAGCACTGGGGCCAACGTCCTGACTTTC.

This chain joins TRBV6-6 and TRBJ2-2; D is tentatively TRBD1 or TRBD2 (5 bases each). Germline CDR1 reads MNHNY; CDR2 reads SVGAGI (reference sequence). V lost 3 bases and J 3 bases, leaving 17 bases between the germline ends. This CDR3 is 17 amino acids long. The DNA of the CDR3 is TGTGCCAGCAGTTATGAGGGACCCCACTTTTACACCGGGGAGCTGTTTTTT. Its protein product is CASSYEGPHFYTGELFF.

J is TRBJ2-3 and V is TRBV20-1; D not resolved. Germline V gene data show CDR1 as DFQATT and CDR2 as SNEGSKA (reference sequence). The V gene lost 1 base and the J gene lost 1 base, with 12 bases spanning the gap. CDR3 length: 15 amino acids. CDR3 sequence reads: CSARVATLRTDTQYF. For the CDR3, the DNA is TGCAGTGCTAGAGTTGCGACACTCCGCACAGATACGCAGTATTTT.

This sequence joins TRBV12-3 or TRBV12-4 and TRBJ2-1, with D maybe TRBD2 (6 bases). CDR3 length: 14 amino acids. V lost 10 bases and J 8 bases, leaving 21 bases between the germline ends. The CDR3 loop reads CATLLEGLGDEQFF. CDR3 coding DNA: TGTGCCACCCTTCTGGAGGGCCTTGGTGATGAGCAGTTCTTC.

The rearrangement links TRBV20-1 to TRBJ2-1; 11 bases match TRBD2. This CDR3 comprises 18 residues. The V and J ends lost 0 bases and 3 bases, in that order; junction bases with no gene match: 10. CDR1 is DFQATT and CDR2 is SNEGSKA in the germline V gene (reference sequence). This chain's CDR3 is CSARDLGVLAGDYNEQFF. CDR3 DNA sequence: TGCAGTGCTAGAGATCTGGGGGTACTAGCGGGGGACTACAATGAGCAGTTCTTC.

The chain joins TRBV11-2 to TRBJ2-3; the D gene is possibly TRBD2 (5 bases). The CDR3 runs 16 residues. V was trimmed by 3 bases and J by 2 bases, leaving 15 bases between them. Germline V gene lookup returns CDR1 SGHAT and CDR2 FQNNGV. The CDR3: CASSFPGGRNTDTQYF. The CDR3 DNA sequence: TGTGCCAGCAGCTTCCCAGGAGGACGGAACACAGATACGCAGTATTTT.

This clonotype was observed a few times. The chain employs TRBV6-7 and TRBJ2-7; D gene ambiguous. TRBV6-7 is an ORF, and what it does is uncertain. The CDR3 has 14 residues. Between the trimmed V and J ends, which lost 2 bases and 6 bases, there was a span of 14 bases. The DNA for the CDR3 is TGTGCCAGCAGTTACCTCCCAGGATTCTCCGAGCAGTACTTC. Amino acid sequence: CASSYLPGFSEQYF.

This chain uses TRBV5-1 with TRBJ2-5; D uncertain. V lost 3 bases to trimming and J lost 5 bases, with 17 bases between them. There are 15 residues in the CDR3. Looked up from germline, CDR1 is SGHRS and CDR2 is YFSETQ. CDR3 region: CASSSTKPSAETQYF. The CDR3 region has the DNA TGCGCCAGCAGCTCCACTAAGCCGTCAGCGGAGACCCAGTACTTC.

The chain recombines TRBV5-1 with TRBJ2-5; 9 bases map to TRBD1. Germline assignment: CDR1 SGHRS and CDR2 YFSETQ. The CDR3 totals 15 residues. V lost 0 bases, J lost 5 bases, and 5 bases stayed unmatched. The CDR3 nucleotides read TGCGCCAGCAGCTTGGCCACAGGGGGCGGTGAGACCCAGTACTTC. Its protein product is CASSLATGGGETQYF. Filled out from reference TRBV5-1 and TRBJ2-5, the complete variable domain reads KAGVTQTPRYLIKTRGQQVTLSCSPISGHRSVSWYQQTPGQGLQFLFEYFSETQRNKGNFPGRFSGRQFSNSRSEMNVSTLELGDSALYLCASSLATGGGETQYFGPGTRLLVL.

The CDR3 reads CASSQVQSSYEQYF. CDR3 DNA sequence: TGCGCCAGCAGCCAAGTGCAGAGCTCCTACGAGCAGTACTTC. The chain couples TRBV4-3 to TRBJ2-7; the D is unclear. CDR3 length equals 14 residues. Looked up from germline, CDR1 is LGHNA and CDR2 is YSLEER. V gave up 1 base and J gave up 0 bases, with 7 bases separating them.

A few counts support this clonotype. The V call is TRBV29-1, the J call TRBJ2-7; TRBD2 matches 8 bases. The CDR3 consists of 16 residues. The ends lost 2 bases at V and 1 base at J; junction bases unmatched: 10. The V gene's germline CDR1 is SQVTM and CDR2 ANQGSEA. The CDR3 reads CSVEKLTSAQSYEQYF. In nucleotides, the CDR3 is TGCAGCGTTGAAAAGTTGACTAGCGCCCAATCCTACGAGCAGTACTTC.

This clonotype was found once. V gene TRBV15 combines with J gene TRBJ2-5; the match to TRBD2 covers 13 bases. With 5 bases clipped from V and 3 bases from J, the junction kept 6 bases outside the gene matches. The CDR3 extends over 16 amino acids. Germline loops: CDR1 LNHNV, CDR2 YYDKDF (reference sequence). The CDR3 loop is CATSGGLAGHEETQYF. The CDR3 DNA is TGTGCCACCAGCGGGGGACTAGCGGGGCATGAAGAGACCCAGTACTTC.

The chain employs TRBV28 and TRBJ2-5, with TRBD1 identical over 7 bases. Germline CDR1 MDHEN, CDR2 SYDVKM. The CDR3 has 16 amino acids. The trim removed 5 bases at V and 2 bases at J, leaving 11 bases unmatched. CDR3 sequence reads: CASSDIKGGPQETQYF. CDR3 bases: TGTGCCAGCAGTGATATTAAAGGGGGCCCTCAAGAGACCCAGTACTTC.